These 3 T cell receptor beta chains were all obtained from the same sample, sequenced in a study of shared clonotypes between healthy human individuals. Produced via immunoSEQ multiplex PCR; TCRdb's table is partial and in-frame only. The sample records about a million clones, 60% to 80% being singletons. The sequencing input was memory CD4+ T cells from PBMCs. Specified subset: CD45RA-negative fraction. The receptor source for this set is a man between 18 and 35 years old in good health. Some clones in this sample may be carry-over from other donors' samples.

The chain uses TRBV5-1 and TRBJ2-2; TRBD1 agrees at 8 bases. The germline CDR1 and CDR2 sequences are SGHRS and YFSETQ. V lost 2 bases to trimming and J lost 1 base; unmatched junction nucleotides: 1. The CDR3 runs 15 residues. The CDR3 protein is CASSFGQGNTGELFF. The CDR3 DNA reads TGCGCCAGCAGCTTCGGACAGGGGAACACCGGGGAGCTGTTTTTT.

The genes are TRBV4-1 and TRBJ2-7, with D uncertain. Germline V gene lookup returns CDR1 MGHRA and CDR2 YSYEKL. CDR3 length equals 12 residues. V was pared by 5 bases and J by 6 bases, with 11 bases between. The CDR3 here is CASSGRLGEQYF. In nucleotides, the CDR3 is TGCGCCAGCAGCGGCAGGCTTGGCGAGCAGTACTTC.

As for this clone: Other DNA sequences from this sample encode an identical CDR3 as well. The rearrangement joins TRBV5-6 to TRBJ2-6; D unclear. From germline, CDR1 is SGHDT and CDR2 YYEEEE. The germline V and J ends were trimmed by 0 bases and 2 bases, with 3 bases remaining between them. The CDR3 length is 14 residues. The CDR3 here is CASSLGPGANVLTF. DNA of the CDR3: TGTGCCAGCAGCTTGGGGCCTGGGGCCAACGTCCTGACTTTC.